Each of the 19 T cell receptor beta chains below was sequenced from the same sample in a study of blood T cell repertoires in COVID-19 (dated by TCRdb to the early 2020s). The library was generated by the immunoSEQ multiplex PCR assay. This is the immuneACCESS table as TCRdb keeps it, with only in-frame sequences that have V and J called. A part of the clones is gone; compared with another copy, unresolved V genes explain less than half, and the rest is unexplained. Across this sample there are about 140,000 clones, with more than 60% seen only once. The top ten hold roughly 9% of the sample. Specimen: peripheral blood. The receptor source for this set is a woman in her forties or fifties with active or convalescent COVID-19.

The V call is TRBV6-2 or TRBV6-3, the J call TRBJ1-2, with TRBD1 identical over 7 bases. Germline CDR1 reads MNHEY; CDR2 reads SVGEGT. J lost 6 bases, V lost 0 bases, and 7 bases had no gene match. This CDR3 comprises 15 residues. The CDR3: CASSYSDRVGNGYTF. In DNA, the CDR3 is TGTGCCAGCAGTTACTCCGACAGGGTGGGTAATGGCTACACCTTC.

The genes are TRBV7-2 and TRBJ2-5, with 14 bases matching TRBD2. Looked up from germline, CDR1 is SGHTA and CDR2 is FQGNSA. V was pared by 5 bases and J by 3 bases, with 5 bases of the junction left unmatched. The CDR3 covers 16 residues. Here the CDR3 reads CASSPRTSGGKETQYF. DNA for the CDR3: TGTGCCAGCAGCCCACGGACTAGCGGGGGGAAAGAGACCCAGTACTTC.

The rearrangement joins TRBV7-8 to TRBJ2-7; D is perhaps TRBD2 (6 bases). The V end lost 5 bases, the J end lost 0 bases, and 8 bases lay between the germline ends. Germline V gene lookup returns CDR1 SGHVS and CDR2 FQNEAQ. The CDR3 is 13 residues long. The CDR3 region has the DNA TGTGCCAGCAGCGGGGACTTCTCCTACGAGCAGTACTTC. It translates to CASSGDFSYEQYF.

V gene TRBV10-3 combines with J gene TRBJ2-6; D perhaps matches TRBD2 (6 bases). There are 17 residues in the CDR3. The V gene's germline CDR1 is ENHRY and CDR2 SYGVKD. Trimming took 11 bases from V and 1 from J, leaving 21 bases between them. CDR3 region: CASRGSGKVSGANVLTF. The CDR3 bases are TGTGCCTCCCGGGGGTCAGGGAAAGTGTCTGGGGCCAACGTCCTGACTTTC.

The DNA of the CDR3 is TGTGCCAGCAGTTACCCCCCAGGGGCCAACACTGAAGCTTTCTTT. Its translation is CASSYPPGANTEAFF. The V call is TRBV6-2 or TRBV6-3, the J call TRBJ1-1; D might be TRBD1 (6 bases). The V gene lost 2 bases and the J gene lost 2 bases, with 12 bases spanning the gap. The germline V gene encodes CDR1 MNHEY and CDR2 SVGEGT. The CDR3 extends over 15 amino acids.

J is TRBJ2-7 and V is TRBV27; the match to TRBD2 covers 7 bases. Germline CDR1 reads MNHEY; CDR2 reads SMNVEV (reference sequence). The CDR3 has 16 amino acids. J gave up 4 bases and V 0 bases, and 9 bases lay outside the gene matches. Here the CDR3 reads CASSLSRPREKYEQYF. The CDR3, as DNA: TGTGCCAGCAGTTTATCCCGCCCGCGGGAGAAATACGAGCAGTACTTC.

This chain joins TRBV27 and TRBJ2-3; 10 bases line up with TRBD2. Trimming cost V 1 base and J 0 bases; bases outside gene matches: 13. The CDR3 length is 20 residues. The germline CDR1 and CDR2 sequences are MNHEY and SMNVEV (reference sequence). In DNA form, the CDR3 reads TGTGCCAGCAGTTTATACGGGGCTAGCGGGGGTTACTCTAGCACAGATACGCAGTATTTT. Its protein is CASSLYGASGGYSSTDTQYF.

The J gene is TRBJ2-3, the V gene TRBV6-6; tentative D call: TRBD2 (6 bases). The CDR3 is 15 residues long. V lost 6 bases, J lost 1 base, and 14 bases lay in between. The germline V gene has CDR1 MNHNY and CDR2 SVGAGI (reference sequence). The CDR3 sequence is CASSPAQRGTDTQYF. The CDR3 coding sequence is TGTGCCAGCAGCCCAGCCCAGCGGGGCACAGATACGCAGTATTTT.

The rearrangement uses TRBV7-2 and TRBJ2-2; 8 bases map to TRBD2. V was clipped by 0 bases and J by 0 bases; unmatched bases: 6. CDR1 and CDR2 (germline): SGHTA, FQGNSA. The CDR3 consists of 18 residues. The CDR3 nucleotides are TGTGCCAGCAGCTTAGCCGGGGGGGGATTCTCGAACACCGGGGAGCTGTTTTTT. Translation gives CASSLAGGGFSNTGELFF. Full variable domain (outside the CDR3, taken from reference TRBV7-2 and TRBJ2-2): GAGVSQSPSNKVTEKGKDVELRCDPISGHTALYWYRQSLGQGLEFLIYFQGNSAPDKSGLPSDRFSAERTGGSVSTLTIQRTQQEDSAVYLCASSLAGGGFSNTGELFFGEGSRLTVL.

This clone was seen a handful of times. The chain has TRBV7-9 and TRBJ1-1, with unresolved D. Looked up from germline, CDR1 is SEHNR and CDR2 is FQNEAQ (reference sequence). V was trimmed by 11 bases and J by 2 bases, leaving 15 bases between them. This CDR3 comprises 13 residues. The DNA of the CDR3 is TGTGCCGGACTTAAAACCCCCAACACTGAAGCTTTCTTT. Residues: CAGLKTPNTEAFF. The complete variable domain, with remaining parts taken from reference TRBV7-9 and TRBJ1-1, reads DTGVSQNPRHKITKRGQNVTFRCDPISEHNRLYWYRQTLGQGPEFLTYFQNEAQLEKSRLLSDRFSAERPKGSFSTLEIQRTEQGDSAMYLCAGLKTPNTEAFFGQGTRLTVV.

The rearrangement links TRBV7-2 to TRBJ2-5; tentatively, D is TRBD1 (6 bases). CDR3 length: 14 residues. The V gene lost 5 bases and the J gene lost 5 bases, with 15 bases spanning the gap. Per germline, CDR1 SGHTA and CDR2 FQGNSA. The CDR3 DNA is TGTGCCAGCAGCCCAACAGGGCTTAGGGAGACCCAGTACTTC. Its protein is CASSPTGLRETQYF.

This chain links TRBV11-2 with TRBJ2-7, with D tentatively TRBD1 (5 bases). Trimming removed 5 bases at V and 4 bases at J, with 18 bases between. The germline CDR1 and CDR2 sequences are SGHAT and FQNNGV. The length of the CDR3 is 15 residues. The chain's CDR3 is CASSEQVSLGYEQYF. The CDR3 DNA reads as TGTGCCAGCAGCGAACAGGTTTCTCTGGGTTACGAGCAGTACTTC.

CDR3 sequence: CAWSLTRVTWDSPLHF. The CDR3 DNA sequence: TGTGCCTGGAGTCTTACTAGGGTGACTTGGGATTCACCCCTCCACTTT. The chain is built from TRBV30 and TRBJ1-6; D call uncertain. The V gene lost 2 bases and the J gene lost 8 bases, with 19 bases spanning the gap. The CDR3 is 16 amino acids. The V gene's germline CDR1 is GTSNPN and CDR2 SVGIG (reference sequence).

The V gene is TRBV6-1, the J gene TRBJ1-2; D gene uncertain. The CDR3 runs to 13 residues. Looked up from germline, CDR1 is MNHNS and CDR2 is SASEGT. V was shortened by 2 bases and J by 4 bases, with 8 bases between the two germline ends. The CDR3 DNA follows: TGTGCCAGCAGTGAATGGGGAGCCTATGGCTACACCTTC. Amino acid sequence: CASSEWGAYGYTF.

The chain uses TRBV19 and TRBJ1-1; D may be TRBD1 (6 bases). The CDR3 has 17 residues. Germline V gene sequence: CDR1 LNHDA, CDR2 SQIVND (reference sequence). Trimming pared 2 bases from V and 0 bases from J, leaving 16 bases between. CDR3 region: CASSIYPRTDMNTEAFF. The CDR3 DNA sequence: TGTGCCAGTAGTATATACCCACGGACAGACATGAACACTGAAGCTTTCTTT.

The chain links TRBV7-3 to TRBJ2-1; 11 nucleotides match TRBD1. Per the germline V gene, CDR1 is SGHTA and CDR2 is FQGTGA. The CDR3 has 14 amino acids. V lost 3 bases and J lost 10; bases outside the gene matches: 5. CDR3 nucleotides: TGTGCCAGCAGCTTTGGGACAGGGGGGCGCGAGCAGTTCTTC. Protein sequence: CASSFGTGGREQFF.

The chain has TRBV7-7 and TRBJ2-2; weak D call: TRBD1 (6 bases). V dropped 2 bases and J dropped 2 bases, with 9 bases sitting between them. This CDR3 has 15 amino acids. Germline assignment: CDR1 SSHAT and CDR2 FNYEAQ (reference sequence). The DNA of the CDR3 is TGTGCCAGCAGCTTACAGGGACACAACACCGGGGAGCTGTTTTTT. It codes for CASSLQGHNTGELFF.

The chain recombines TRBV6-6 with TRBJ2-6; 12 nucleotides match TRBD1. Germline assignment: CDR1 MNHNY and CDR2 SVGAGI (reference sequence). CDR3 size: 18 residues. Unmatched junction bases numbered 6, after V lost 5 bases and J lost 1 base. CDR3 loop: CASSPRDRGQSGANVLTF. As DNA, the CDR3 is TGTGCCAGCAGTCCCCGGGACAGGGGGCAGTCTGGGGCCAACGTCCTGACTTTC.

The chain joins TRBV29-1 to TRBJ1-4; 7 bases are a match to TRBD1. Germline lookup yields CDR1 SQVTM and CDR2 ANQGSEA. The junction had 4 bases not matched to a gene; V was cut back by 5 bases and J by 4 bases. The length of the CDR3 is 13 residues. CDR3 sequence (DNA): TGCAGCGTTCGACAGGGTGTTAATGAAAAACTGTTTTTT. This sequence encodes CSVRQGVNEKLFF.